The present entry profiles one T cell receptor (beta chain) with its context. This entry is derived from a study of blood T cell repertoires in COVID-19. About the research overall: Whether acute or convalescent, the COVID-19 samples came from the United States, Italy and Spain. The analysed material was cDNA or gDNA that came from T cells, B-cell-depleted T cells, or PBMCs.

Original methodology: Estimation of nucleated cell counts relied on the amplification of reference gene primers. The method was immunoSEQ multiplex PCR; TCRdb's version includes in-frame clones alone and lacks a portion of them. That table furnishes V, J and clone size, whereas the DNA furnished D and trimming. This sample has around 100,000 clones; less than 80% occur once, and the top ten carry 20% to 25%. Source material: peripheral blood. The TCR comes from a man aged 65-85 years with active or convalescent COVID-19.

The CDR3 is CASSLLMGHGYTF. The CDR3 DNA reads TGTGCCAGCAGTTTATTGATGGGCCATGGCTACACCTTC. The rearrangement links TRBV27 to TRBJ1-2, with D unclear. In germline, CDR1 is MNHEY, CDR2 SMNVEV (reference sequence). The CDR3 is 13 amino acids. Trimming removed 1 base at V and 6 bases at J, with 9 bases between.